The T cell receptor (beta chain) under discussion was sequenced for a study of blood T cell repertoires in COVID-19. Study at large: Researchers got acute and convalescent COVID-19 samples from the United States, Italy and Spain. T cells, B-cell-depleted T cells, or PBMCs provided the cDNA or gDNA that served as material.

Authors' analysis steps: Nucleated cell counts were estimated from reference gene primer amplification. Repertoires were generated with immunoSEQ multiplex PCR, while TCRdb's copy carries only in-frame clones and drops some. The V and J calls and clone size come from that table; D and trimming were worked out from the DNA. The sample includes 250,000 or so clones, about 82% seen only once; the top ten take more than 6%. The germline gives CDR1 SQVTM, CDR2 ANQGSEA. The CDR3 has 14 amino acids. V lost 3 bases and J 3 bases, leaving 11 bases between the germline ends. The specimen sequenced was peripheral blood. J is TRBJ1-4 and V is TRBV29-1; the D gene is possibly TRBD1 (5 bases). The clonotype comes from a woman in her fifties or sixties with active or convalescent COVID-19. The DNA of the CDR3 is TGCAGCGTTGATAGTGACAGTCCTAATGAAAAACTGTTTTTT. This codes for CSVDSDSPNEKLFF.